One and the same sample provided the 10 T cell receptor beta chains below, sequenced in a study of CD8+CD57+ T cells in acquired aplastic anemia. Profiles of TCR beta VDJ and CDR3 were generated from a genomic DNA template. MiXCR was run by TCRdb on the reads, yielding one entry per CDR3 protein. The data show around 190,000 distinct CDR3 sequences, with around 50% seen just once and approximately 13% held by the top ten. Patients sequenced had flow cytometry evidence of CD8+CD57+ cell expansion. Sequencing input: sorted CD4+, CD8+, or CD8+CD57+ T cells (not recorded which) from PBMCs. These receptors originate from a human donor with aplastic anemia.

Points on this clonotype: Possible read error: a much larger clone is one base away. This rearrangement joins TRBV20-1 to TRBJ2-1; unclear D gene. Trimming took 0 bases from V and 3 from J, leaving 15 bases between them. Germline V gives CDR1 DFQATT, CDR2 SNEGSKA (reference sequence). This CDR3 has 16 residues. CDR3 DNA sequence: TGCAGTGCTAGAGATCATAGGTGGTGGGTCTACAATGAGCAGTTCTTC. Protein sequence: CSARDHRWWVYNEQFF.

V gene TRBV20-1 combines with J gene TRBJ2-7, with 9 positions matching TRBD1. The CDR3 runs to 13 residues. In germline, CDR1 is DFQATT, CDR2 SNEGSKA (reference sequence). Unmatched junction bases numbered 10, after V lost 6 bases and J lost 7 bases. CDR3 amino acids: CSASSQTGGEQYF. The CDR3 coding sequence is TGCAGTGCCAGCAGCCAGACAGGGGGAGAGCAGTACTTC.

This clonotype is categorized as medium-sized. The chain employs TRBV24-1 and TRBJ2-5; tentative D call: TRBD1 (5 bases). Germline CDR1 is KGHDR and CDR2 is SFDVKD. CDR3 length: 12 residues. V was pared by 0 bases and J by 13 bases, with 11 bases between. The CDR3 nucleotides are TGTGCCACCAGTGATTTGGACAGCAGATGGTACTTC. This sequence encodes CATSDLDSRWYF.

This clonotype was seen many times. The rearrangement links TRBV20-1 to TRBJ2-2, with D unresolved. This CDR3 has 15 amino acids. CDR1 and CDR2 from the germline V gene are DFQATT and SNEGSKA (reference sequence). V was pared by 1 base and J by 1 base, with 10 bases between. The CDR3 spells CSARALTQNTGELFF. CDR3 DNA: TGCAGTGCTAGAGCCTTGACTCAGAACACCGGGGAGCTGTTTTTT.

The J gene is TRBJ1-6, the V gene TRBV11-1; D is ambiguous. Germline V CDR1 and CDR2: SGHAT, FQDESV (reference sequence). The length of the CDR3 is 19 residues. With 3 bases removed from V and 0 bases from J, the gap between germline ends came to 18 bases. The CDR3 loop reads CASSFRAGAGSSYNSPLHF. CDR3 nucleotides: TGTGCCAGCAGCTTTCGAGCCGGAGCGGGGAGCTCCTATAATTCACCCCTCCACTTT.

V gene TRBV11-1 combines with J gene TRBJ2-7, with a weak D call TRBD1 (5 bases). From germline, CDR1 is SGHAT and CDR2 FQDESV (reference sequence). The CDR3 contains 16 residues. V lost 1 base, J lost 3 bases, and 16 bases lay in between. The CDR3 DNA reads TGTGCCAGCAGCTTAGTTTGGGCCGGAAGGGGCTACGAGCAGTACGTC. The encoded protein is CASSLVWAGRGYEQYV.

CDR3 sequence (DNA): TGCAGTGCTTCCCCCGTAGCCAGCGGGAAACCCTACGAGCAGTACTTC. Amino acids: CSASPVASGKPYEQYF. This chain uses TRBV20-1 with TRBJ2-7; 7 bases match TRBD2. V was clipped by 5 bases and J by 2 bases; unmatched bases: 15. Per germline, CDR1 DFQATT and CDR2 SNEGSKA (reference sequence). This CDR3 spans 16 amino acids.

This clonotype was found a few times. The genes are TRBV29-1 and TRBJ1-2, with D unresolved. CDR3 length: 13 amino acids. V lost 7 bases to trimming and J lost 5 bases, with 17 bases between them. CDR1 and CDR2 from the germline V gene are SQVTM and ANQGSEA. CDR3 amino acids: CSGVGGFEYGYTF. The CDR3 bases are TGCAGCGGAGTGGGAGGTTTTGAGTATGGCTACACCTTC.

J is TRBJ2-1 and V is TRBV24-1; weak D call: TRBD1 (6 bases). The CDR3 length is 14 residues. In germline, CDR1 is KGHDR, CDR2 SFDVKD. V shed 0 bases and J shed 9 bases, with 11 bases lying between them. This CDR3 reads CATSDLIGGGEQFF. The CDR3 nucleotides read TGTGCCACCAGTGATTTGATAGGGGGTGGTGAGCAGTTCTTC.

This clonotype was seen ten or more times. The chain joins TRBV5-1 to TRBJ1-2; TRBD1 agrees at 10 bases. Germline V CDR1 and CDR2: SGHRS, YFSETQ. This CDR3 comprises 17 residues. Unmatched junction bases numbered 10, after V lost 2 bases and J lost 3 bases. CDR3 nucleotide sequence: TGCGCCAGCAGCTTAGGACAGGGGGGGTTCTCGGACTATGGCTACACCTTC. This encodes CASSLGQGGFSDYGYTF.